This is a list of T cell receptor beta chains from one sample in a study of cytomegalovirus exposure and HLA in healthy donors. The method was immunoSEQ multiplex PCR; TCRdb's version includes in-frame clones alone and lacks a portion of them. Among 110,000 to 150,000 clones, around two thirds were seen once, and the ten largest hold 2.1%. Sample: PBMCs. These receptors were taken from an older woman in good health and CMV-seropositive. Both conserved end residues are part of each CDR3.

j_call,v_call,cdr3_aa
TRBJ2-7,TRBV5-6,CASSLTGVPSYEQYF
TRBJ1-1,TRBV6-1,CASSEELEDTEAFF
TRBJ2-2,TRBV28,CASMVRPGTTNTGELFF
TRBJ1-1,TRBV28,CASSLGSSEAFF
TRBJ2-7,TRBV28,CASHHMGGYEQYF
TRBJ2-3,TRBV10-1,CASSASGTDTQYF
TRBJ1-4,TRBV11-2,CASSLTGANEKLFF
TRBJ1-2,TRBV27,CASREPGLSAGGYTF
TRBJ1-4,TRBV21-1,CASTKGGDNEKLFF
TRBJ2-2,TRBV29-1,CSGNRGGTGELFF
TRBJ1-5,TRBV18,CASSPGQGPQHF
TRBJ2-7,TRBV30,CAWSQAPPLAVSSYEQYF
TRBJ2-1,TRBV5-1,CASSLGSPRDEQFF
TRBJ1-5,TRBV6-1,CASSEAPGQPQHF
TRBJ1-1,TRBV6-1,CASRTDRVNTEAFF
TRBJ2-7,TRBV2,CASRDPRTSGRVSYEQYF
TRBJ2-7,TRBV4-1,CASSQGAGTGISYEQYF
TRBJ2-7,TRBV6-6,CASSQGWSEQYF
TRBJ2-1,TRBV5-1,CASSLGGESYNEQFF
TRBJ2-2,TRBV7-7,CASSRLANANTGELFF
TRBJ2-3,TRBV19,CASTLMGGRVTDTQYF
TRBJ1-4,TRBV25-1,CASSPPTPPNEKLFF
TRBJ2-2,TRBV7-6,CASSLVPTGYTGELFF
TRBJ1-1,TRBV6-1,CASSQDMNTEAFF
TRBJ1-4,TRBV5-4,CASSPAGFREKLFF
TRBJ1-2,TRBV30,CAWRWTGGYGYTF
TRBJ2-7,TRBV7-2,CASSLSREQYF
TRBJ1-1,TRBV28,CASSQGQGNEAFF
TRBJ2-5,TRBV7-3,CASSLKGLGLAGVETQYF
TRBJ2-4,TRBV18,CASSHRDRGNIQYF
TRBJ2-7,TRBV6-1,CASSERDGGSVSYEQYF
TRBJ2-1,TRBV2,CASSVDNEQFF
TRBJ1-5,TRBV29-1,CSVKQGAQNQPQHF
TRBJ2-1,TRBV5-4,CASRLTDNEQFF
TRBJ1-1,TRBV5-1,CASSLAGGEAFF
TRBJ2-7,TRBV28,CASCKGSYEQYF
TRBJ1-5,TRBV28,CASLNGQGLYQPQHF
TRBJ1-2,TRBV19,CASAEAPGGYTF
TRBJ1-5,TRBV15,CATSRLSGTGVQPQHF
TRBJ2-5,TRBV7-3,CASSLRLARQETQYF
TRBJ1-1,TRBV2,CASRWGQSMNTEAFF
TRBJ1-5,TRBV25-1,CASRRTGTDANQPQHF
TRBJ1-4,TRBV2,CASGILGRNEKLFF
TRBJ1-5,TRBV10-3,CAISESLNQPQHF
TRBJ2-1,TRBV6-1,CASSGLAGGAMSSYNEQFF
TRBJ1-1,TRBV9,CASSLGGENTEAFF
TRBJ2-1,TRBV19,CASSTSGSGIIDEQFF
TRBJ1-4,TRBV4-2,CASSRPGQLNEKLFF
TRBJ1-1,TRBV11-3,CASSSSTGHGNTEAFF
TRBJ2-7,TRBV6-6,CASTITGTGASYEQYF
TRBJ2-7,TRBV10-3,CAISDGGRGNEQYF
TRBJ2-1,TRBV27,CASSYFLSSYNEQFF
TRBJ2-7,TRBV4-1,CASSHTSDPLYEQYF